The source of this TCR beta chain is a study of cytomegalovirus exposure and HLA in healthy donors. General observations from the study: The authors listed 150 to 200 TCR beta chains as cytomegalovirus-associated.

PCR amplification relied on 60 Vbeta primers (plus 13 Jbeta primers). The data were produced by immunoSEQ multiplex PCR, yet TCRdb's version contains in-frame clones alone and is incomplete. The table shows 170,000 or so clones, with just over 75% occurring only once. The CDR3 totals 14 residues. Germline values: CDR1 SNHLY, CDR2 FYNNEI. The V end was cut by 8 bases, the J end by 2 bases, with 14 bases between. In regard to this clone: No antigen is known for it.

The gene calls are TRBV2 and TRBJ2-3; unclear D gene. This clonotype originated in a woman aged 60 to 75 in good health and CMV-seropositive. Sequences were obtained from PBMCs. CDR3 loop: CASSDKSSTDTQYF. CDR3 coding DNA: TGTGCCAGCTCCGACAAATCCTCCACAGATACGCAGTATTTT.